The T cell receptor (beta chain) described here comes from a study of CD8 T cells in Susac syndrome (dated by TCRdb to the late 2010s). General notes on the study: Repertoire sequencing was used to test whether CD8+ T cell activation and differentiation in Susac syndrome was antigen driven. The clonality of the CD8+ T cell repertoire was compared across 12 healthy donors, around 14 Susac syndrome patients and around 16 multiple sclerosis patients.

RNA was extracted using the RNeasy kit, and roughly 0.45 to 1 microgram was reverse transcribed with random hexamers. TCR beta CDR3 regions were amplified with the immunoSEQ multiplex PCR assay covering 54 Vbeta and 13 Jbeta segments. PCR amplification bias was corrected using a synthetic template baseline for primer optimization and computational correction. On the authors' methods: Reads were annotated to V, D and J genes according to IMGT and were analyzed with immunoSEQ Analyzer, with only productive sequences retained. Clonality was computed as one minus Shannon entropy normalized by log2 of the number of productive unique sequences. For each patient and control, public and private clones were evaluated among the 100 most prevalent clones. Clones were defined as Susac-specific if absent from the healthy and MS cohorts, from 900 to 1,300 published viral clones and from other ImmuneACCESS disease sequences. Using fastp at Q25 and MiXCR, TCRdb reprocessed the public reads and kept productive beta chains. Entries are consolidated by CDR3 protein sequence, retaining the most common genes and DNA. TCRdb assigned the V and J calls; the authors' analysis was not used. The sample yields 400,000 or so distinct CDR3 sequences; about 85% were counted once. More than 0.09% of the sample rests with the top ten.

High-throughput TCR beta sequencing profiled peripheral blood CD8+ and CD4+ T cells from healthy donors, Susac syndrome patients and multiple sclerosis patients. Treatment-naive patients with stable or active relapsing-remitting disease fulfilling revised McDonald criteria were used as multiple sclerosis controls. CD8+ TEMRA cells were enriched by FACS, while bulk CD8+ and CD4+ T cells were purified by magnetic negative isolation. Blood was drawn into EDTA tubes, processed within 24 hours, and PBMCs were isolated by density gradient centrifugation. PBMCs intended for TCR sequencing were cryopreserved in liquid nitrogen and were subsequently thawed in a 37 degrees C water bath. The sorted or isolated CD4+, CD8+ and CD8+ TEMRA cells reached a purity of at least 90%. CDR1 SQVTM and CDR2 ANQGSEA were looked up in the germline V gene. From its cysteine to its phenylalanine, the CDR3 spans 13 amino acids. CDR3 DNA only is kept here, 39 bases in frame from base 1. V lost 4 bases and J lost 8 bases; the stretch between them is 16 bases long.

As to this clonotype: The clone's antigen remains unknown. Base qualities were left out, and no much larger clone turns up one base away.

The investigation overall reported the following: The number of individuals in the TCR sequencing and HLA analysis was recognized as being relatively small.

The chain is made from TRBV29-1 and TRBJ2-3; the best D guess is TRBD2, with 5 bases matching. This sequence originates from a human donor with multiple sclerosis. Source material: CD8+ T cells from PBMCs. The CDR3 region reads CSVVESIRGTQYF. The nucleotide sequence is TGCAGCGTTGTGGAGAGCATACGGGGTACGCAGTATTTT.